The rows below give T cell receptor beta chains drawn from one sample of a study of blood T cell repertoires in COVID-19. The assay was immunoSEQ multiplex PCR, and TCRdb's table has in-frame clones only and misses some. The sample includes roughly 700,000 clones, just under 90% of them seen just once. Specimen: peripheral blood. Receptors were obtained from a woman aged 18-30 years with acute or convalescent COVID-19. CDR3s include the opening cysteine and the closing phenylalanine or tryptophan. D genes are given only for firm matches. Not all rows give a size; the values are once, few, many and, for expanded clones, a class.

cdr3_nt: TGTGCCAGCAGTGCGACAGGGTGGGGCTACACCTTC
cdr3_aa: CASSATGWGYTF
clone_size: .
v_call: TRBV2
d_call: TRBD1
j_call: TRBJ1-2
cdr3_length: 12

cdr3_nt: TGTGCCAGCAGCTTTTCCTTCAGCTCCTACAATGAGCAGTTCTTC
cdr3_aa: CASSFSFSSYNEQFF
clone_size: .
v_call: TRBV5-8
d_call: .
j_call: TRBJ2-1
cdr3_length: 15

cdr3_nt: TGTGCCAGCACCTTAATAAATGACAGGGGGAGCTATGGCTACACCTTC
cdr3_aa: CASTLINDRGSYGYTF
clone_size: .
v_call: TRBV7-2
d_call: TRBD1
j_call: TRBJ1-2
cdr3_length: 16

cdr3_nt: TGTGCCAGCAGTTTATCTCACCCCGGGACAGGGAAATCCCTCCACTTT
cdr3_aa: CASSLSHPGTGKSLHF
clone_size: .
v_call: TRBV27
d_call: TRBD1
j_call: TRBJ1-6
cdr3_length: 16

cdr3_nt: TGTGCCAGCAGTAGGGAGGATTATAGCAATCAGCCCCAGCATTTT
cdr3_aa: CASSREDYSNQPQHF
clone_size: .
v_call: TRBV21-1
d_call: .
j_call: TRBJ1-5
cdr3_length: 15

cdr3_nt: TGTGCCAGCACCAAGACAGGGTTTGGCTACACCTTC
cdr3_aa: CASTKTGFGYTF
clone_size: .
v_call: TRBV6-5
d_call: TRBD1
j_call: TRBJ1-2
cdr3_length: 12

cdr3_nt: TGCAGCGTTGAAACCGGGGGAGGCTACACCTTC
cdr3_aa: CSVETGGGYTF
clone_size: .
v_call: TRBV29-1
d_call: .
j_call: TRBJ1-2
cdr3_length: 11

cdr3_nt: TGTGCCATCGCACCCTTGGGACAGGGATCGGACTATGGCTACACCTTC
cdr3_aa: CAIAPLGQGSDYGYTF
clone_size: .
v_call: TRBV10-3
d_call: TRBD1
j_call: TRBJ1-2
cdr3_length: 16

cdr3_nt: TGTGCCACCAGCGCGGGGGGGAGCTCCTACAATGAGCAGTTCTTC
cdr3_aa: CATSAGGSSYNEQFF
clone_size: .
v_call: TRBV24-1
d_call: TRBD2
j_call: TRBJ2-1
cdr3_length: 15

cdr3_nt: TGTGCCAGCAGCCATGAGACAGGGGGTGGCACTGAAGCTTTCTTT
cdr3_aa: CASSHETGGGTEAFF
clone_size: .
v_call: TRBV9
d_call: TRBD1
j_call: TRBJ1-1
cdr3_length: 15

cdr3_nt: TGTGCCAGCAGTTTTTCCGGGGGGAGCAATCAGCCCCAGCATTTT
cdr3_aa: CASSFSGGSNQPQHF
clone_size: few
v_call: TRBV27
d_call: .
j_call: TRBJ1-5
cdr3_length: 15

cdr3_nt: TGTGCCAGCAGCTTAGGGGGGGGCCCCAATTCACCCCTCCACTTT
cdr3_aa: CASSLGGGPNSPLHF
clone_size: .
v_call: TRBV7-2
d_call: .
j_call: TRBJ1-6
cdr3_length: 15

cdr3_nt: TGTGCCAGCAGCCAATTTTGGGGGGAGGACACTGAAGCTTTCTTT
cdr3_aa: CASSQFWGEDTEAFF
clone_size: .
v_call: TRBV3-1/TRBV3-2
d_call: .
j_call: TRBJ1-1
cdr3_length: 15

cdr3_nt: TGTGCCAGCAGCCAAGTGGGCGGCTACACCTTC
cdr3_aa: CASSQVGGYTF
clone_size: .
v_call: TRBV3-1/TRBV3-2
d_call: .
j_call: TRBJ1-2
cdr3_length: 11

cdr3_nt: TGTGCCAGCAGCGTAGGGACTAACACTGAAGCTTTCTTT
cdr3_aa: CASSVGTNTEAFF
clone_size: few
v_call: TRBV9
d_call: .
j_call: TRBJ1-1
cdr3_length: 13

cdr3_nt: TGTGCCAGCAGTCCATTCACAGGGGGCTTCTTCGAAGCTTTCTTT
cdr3_aa: CASSPFTGGFFEAFF
clone_size: .
v_call: TRBV7-9
d_call: TRBD1
j_call: TRBJ1-1
cdr3_length: 15

cdr3_nt: TGCAGTGCTAGTAACGAAAGGACAGGGTGGGTCGGGGAGCTGTTTTTT
cdr3_aa: CSASNERTGWVGELFF
clone_size: .
v_call: TRBV20-1
d_call: TRBD1
j_call: TRBJ2-2
cdr3_length: 16

cdr3_nt: TGCGCCAGCAGCTTCCGGGGGGCAGATACGCAGTATTTT
cdr3_aa: CASSFRGADTQYF
clone_size: .
v_call: TRBV5-1
d_call: TRBD2
j_call: TRBJ2-3
cdr3_length: 13

cdr3_nt: TGTGCCAGCAGCGTTAGCGACCGGATGAGGTCCAATGAGCAGTTCTTC
cdr3_aa: CASSVSDRMRSNEQFF
clone_size: .
v_call: TRBV11-2
d_call: .
j_call: TRBJ2-1
cdr3_length: 16

cdr3_nt: TGTGCCAGCACGGGGTTGAACACTGAAGCTTTCTTT
cdr3_aa: CASTGLNTEAFF
clone_size: .
v_call: TRBV28
d_call: .
j_call: TRBJ1-1
cdr3_length: 12

cdr3_nt: TGCAGTGCCAGTGGACTAGCAATATCCTACGAGCAGTACTTC
cdr3_aa: CSASGLAISYEQYF
clone_size: few
v_call: TRBV20-1
d_call: TRBD2
j_call: TRBJ2-7
cdr3_length: 14

cdr3_nt: TGTGCCAGCAGTGACGACCTATCCAACAACTATTGGGGCTACACCTTC
cdr3_aa: CASSDDLSNNYWGYTF
clone_size: .
v_call: TRBV6-4
d_call: .
j_call: TRBJ1-2
cdr3_length: 16

cdr3_nt: TGTGCCAGCAGCCAAAAGGTGGGGGCTGACACTGAAGCTTTCTTT
cdr3_aa: CASSQKVGADTEAFF
clone_size: .
v_call: TRBV3-1/TRBV3-2
d_call: .
j_call: TRBJ1-1
cdr3_length: 15

cdr3_nt: TGTGCCAGCAGCTCCCCAGGGGTTACCTACGAGCAGTACTTC
cdr3_aa: CASSSPGVTYEQYF
clone_size: .
v_call: TRBV7-2
d_call: .
j_call: TRBJ2-7
cdr3_length: 14

cdr3_nt: TGTGCCAGCAGCCGGGGACAGGGGGACTACACCTTC
cdr3_aa: CASSRGQGDYTF
clone_size: .
v_call: TRBV6-5
d_call: TRBD1
j_call: TRBJ1-2
cdr3_length: 12

cdr3_nt: TGTGCCAGCAGCTTAATGGGGATAGGGGGTAGAACTGAAGCTTTCTTT
cdr3_aa: CASSLMGIGGRTEAFF
clone_size: .
v_call: TRBV7-3
d_call: .
j_call: TRBJ1-1
cdr3_length: 16

cdr3_nt: TGTGCCAGCAGCTTAGAGGGGAGGATTAGCCACGGGGAGCTGTTTTTT
cdr3_aa: CASSLEGRISHGELFF
clone_size: .
v_call: TRBV7-2
d_call: .
j_call: TRBJ2-2
cdr3_length: 16

cdr3_nt: TGCAGCGGAACTGGACAGTCTAGCACAGATACGCAGTATTTT
cdr3_aa: CSGTGQSSTDTQYF
clone_size: .
v_call: TRBV29-1
d_call: .
j_call: TRBJ2-3
cdr3_length: 14

cdr3_nt: TGTGCCAGCAGCCAAGAAGGGCTAGCGGAATCCTACGAGCAGTACTTC
cdr3_aa: CASSQEGLAESYEQYF
clone_size: .
v_call: TRBV3-1/TRBV3-2
d_call: TRBD2
j_call: TRBJ2-7
cdr3_length: 16

cdr3_nt: TGTGCCAGCAGCTCCCGGGCGGGGGGTATCTACGAGCAGTACTTC
cdr3_aa: CASSSRAGGIYEQYF
clone_size: .
v_call: TRBV9
d_call: TRBD2
j_call: TRBJ2-7
cdr3_length: 15

cdr3_nt: TGCGCCAGCAGCTTGTTGAGGGCGGAGGTGGAGACCCAGTACTTC
cdr3_aa: CASSLLRAEVETQYF
clone_size: .
v_call: TRBV5-1
d_call: .
j_call: TRBJ2-5
cdr3_length: 15

cdr3_nt: TGTGCCAGCAGGTCGAGAGGACTAGCGGATTACGAGCAGTACTTC
cdr3_aa: CASRSRGLADYEQYF
clone_size: .
v_call: TRBV6-5
d_call: TRBD2
j_call: TRBJ2-7
cdr3_length: 15

cdr3_nt: TGCAGCGTTGACAGCTACAATGAGCAGTTCTTC
cdr3_aa: CSVDSYNEQFF
clone_size: .
v_call: TRBV29-1
d_call: .
j_call: TRBJ2-1
cdr3_length: 11

cdr3_nt: TGCGCCAGCAGCTCGGGAGGGGGCTACGAGACCCAGTACTTC
cdr3_aa: CASSSGGGYETQYF
clone_size: .
v_call: TRBV5-1
d_call: .
j_call: TRBJ2-5
cdr3_length: 14

cdr3_nt: TGCGCCCCGGGGAGAAGCTCCTACGAGCAGTACTTC
cdr3_aa: CAPGRSSYEQYF
clone_size: once
v_call: TRBV5-1
d_call: .
j_call: TRBJ2-7
cdr3_length: 12

cdr3_nt: TGTGCCAGCAACCAGGGCACTGAAGCTTTCTTT
cdr3_aa: CASNQGTEAFF
clone_size: .
v_call: TRBV27
d_call: .
j_call: TRBJ1-1
cdr3_length: 11

cdr3_nt: TGTGCCAGCAGTGAAGCGCTGGGTAGCGGGGGAAGCACAGATACGCAGTATTTT
cdr3_aa: CASSEALGSGGSTDTQYF
clone_size: .
v_call: TRBV2
d_call: TRBD2
j_call: TRBJ2-3
cdr3_length: 18

cdr3_nt: TGTGCCAGCAGTCTCGGGGGACAGTCCTACGAGCAGTACTTC
cdr3_aa: CASSLGGQSYEQYF
clone_size: .
v_call: TRBV27
d_call: .
j_call: TRBJ2-7
cdr3_length: 14

cdr3_nt: TGCGCCAGCAGATCAGCGGGGACCACAGATACGCAGTATTTT
cdr3_aa: CASRSAGTTDTQYF
clone_size: .
v_call: TRBV5-1
d_call: TRBD2
j_call: TRBJ2-3
cdr3_length: 14

cdr3_nt: TGTGCCAGTAGGACAAACAATCAGGGTGGCTATGGCTACACCTTC
cdr3_aa: CASRTNNQGGYGYTF
clone_size: .
v_call: TRBV19
d_call: .
j_call: TRBJ1-2
cdr3_length: 15

cdr3_nt: TGCGCCAGCAGCATGACAGGCCTAGGGACCGGCTACACCTTC
cdr3_aa: CASSMTGLGTGYTF
clone_size: few
v_call: TRBV5-1
d_call: .
j_call: TRBJ1-2
cdr3_length: 14

cdr3_nt: TGTGCCAGCACCTGGGGCAGTATAGAGACCCAGTACTTC
cdr3_aa: CASTWGSIETQYF
clone_size: .
v_call: TRBV12-3/TRBV12-4
d_call: .
j_call: TRBJ2-5
cdr3_length: 13

cdr3_nt: TGTGCCAGCAGAGGTGGGCAGGGACAACACGAGCAGTACTTC
cdr3_aa: CASRGGQGQHEQYF
clone_size: .
v_call: TRBV2
d_call: .
j_call: TRBJ2-7
cdr3_length: 14

cdr3_nt: TGCAGCGTTGAACATAGGGACAGGGGATACTACGAGCAGTACTTC
cdr3_aa: CSVEHRDRGYYEQYF
clone_size: once
v_call: TRBV29-1
d_call: TRBD1
j_call: TRBJ2-7
cdr3_length: 15

cdr3_nt: TGTGCCAGCAGCCCGCATACACTGGACACTCGACGCACCTTC
cdr3_aa: CASSPHTLDTRRTF
clone_size: .
v_call: TRBV5-4
d_call: .
j_call: TRBJ1-2
cdr3_length: 14

cdr3_nt: TGTGCCAGCAGCTCCTTAGAAAACTATGGCTACACCTTC
cdr3_aa: CASSSLENYGYTF
clone_size: .
v_call: TRBV2
d_call: .
j_call: TRBJ1-2
cdr3_length: 13

cdr3_nt: TGCGCCAGCACGCCAAGAGAGGGACTAGCGGTGGGCAATGAGCAGTTCTTC
cdr3_aa: CASTPREGLAVGNEQFF
clone_size: .
v_call: TRBV4-1
d_call: TRBD2
j_call: TRBJ2-1
cdr3_length: 17

cdr3_nt: TGTGCCTGGAGTGGACAGGCGTTTAGGAATCAGCCCCAGCATTTT
cdr3_aa: CAWSGQAFRNQPQHF
clone_size: .
v_call: TRBV30
d_call: .
j_call: TRBJ1-5
cdr3_length: 15

cdr3_nt: TGTGCCAGCACCAGACTAGCGGGGGGGCCGGCAGATACGCAGTATTTT
cdr3_aa: CASTRLAGGPADTQYF
clone_size: once
v_call: TRBV2
d_call: TRBD2
j_call: TRBJ2-3
cdr3_length: 16

cdr3_nt: TGTGCCAGCAGCTCACACTCAGGGGCGACGGGTCAGCCCCAGCATTTT
cdr3_aa: CASSSHSGATGQPQHF
clone_size: .
v_call: TRBV7-2
d_call: .
j_call: TRBJ1-5
cdr3_length: 16

cdr3_nt: TGTGCCAGCAGTTTAAACACCGACTATGGCTACACCTTC
cdr3_aa: CASSLNTDYGYTF
clone_size: once
v_call: TRBV12-3/TRBV12-4
d_call: .
j_call: TRBJ1-2
cdr3_length: 13

cdr3_nt: TGTGCCAGCAGCTTAGCAGGGACATTAGCCGGAAACACCATATATTTT
cdr3_aa: CASSLAGTLAGNTIYF
clone_size: .
v_call: TRBV11-2
d_call: .
j_call: TRBJ1-3
cdr3_length: 16

cdr3_nt: TGTGCCATCACAGGGGGCACTGAAGCTTTCTTT
cdr3_aa: CAITGGTEAFF
clone_size: .
v_call: TRBV12-3/TRBV12-4
d_call: TRBD1
j_call: TRBJ1-1
cdr3_length: 11

cdr3_nt: TGTGCCAGCAGTCCTGGGGGGGTGCCCATCACAGATACGCAGTATTTT
cdr3_aa: CASSPGGVPITDTQYF
clone_size: .
v_call: TRBV2
d_call: TRBD2
j_call: TRBJ2-3
cdr3_length: 16

cdr3_nt: TGTGCCAGCAGCCAACCTGGGAGGGGAACCTGGAGAAACACCATATATTTT
cdr3_aa: CASSQPGRGTWRNTIYF
clone_size: .
v_call: TRBV7-8
d_call: .
j_call: TRBJ1-3
cdr3_length: 17